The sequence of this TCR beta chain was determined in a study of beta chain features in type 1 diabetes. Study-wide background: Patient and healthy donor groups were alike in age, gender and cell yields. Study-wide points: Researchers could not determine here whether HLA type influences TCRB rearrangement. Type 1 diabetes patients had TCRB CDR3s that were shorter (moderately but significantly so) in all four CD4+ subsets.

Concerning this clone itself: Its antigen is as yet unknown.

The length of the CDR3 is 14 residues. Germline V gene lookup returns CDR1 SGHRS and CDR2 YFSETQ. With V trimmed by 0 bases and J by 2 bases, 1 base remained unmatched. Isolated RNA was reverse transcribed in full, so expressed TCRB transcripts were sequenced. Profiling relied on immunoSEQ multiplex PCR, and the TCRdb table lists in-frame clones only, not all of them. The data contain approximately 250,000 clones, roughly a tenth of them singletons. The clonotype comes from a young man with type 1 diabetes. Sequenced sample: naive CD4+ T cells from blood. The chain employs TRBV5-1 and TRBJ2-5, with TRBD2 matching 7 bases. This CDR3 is CASSLASGQETQYF. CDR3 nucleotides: TGCGCCAGCAGCTTGGCTAGCGGACAAGAGACCCAGTACTTC.